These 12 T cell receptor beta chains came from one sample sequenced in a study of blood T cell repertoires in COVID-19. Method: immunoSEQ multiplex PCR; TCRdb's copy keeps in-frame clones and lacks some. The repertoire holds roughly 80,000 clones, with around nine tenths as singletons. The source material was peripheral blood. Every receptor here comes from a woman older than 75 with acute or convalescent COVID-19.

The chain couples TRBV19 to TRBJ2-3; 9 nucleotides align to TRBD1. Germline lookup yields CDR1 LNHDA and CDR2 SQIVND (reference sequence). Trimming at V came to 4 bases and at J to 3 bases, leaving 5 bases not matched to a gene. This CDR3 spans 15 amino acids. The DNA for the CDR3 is TGTGCCAGTAGTACGGGACAGGGTAGAACAGATACGCAGTATTTT. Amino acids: CASSTGQGRTDTQYF.

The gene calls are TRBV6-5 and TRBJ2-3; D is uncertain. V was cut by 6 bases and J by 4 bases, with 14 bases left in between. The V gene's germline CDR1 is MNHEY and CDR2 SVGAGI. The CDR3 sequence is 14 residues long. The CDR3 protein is CASSPPWAPDTQYF. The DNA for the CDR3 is TGTGCCAGCAGCCCCCCGTGGGCCCCAGATACGCAGTATTTT.

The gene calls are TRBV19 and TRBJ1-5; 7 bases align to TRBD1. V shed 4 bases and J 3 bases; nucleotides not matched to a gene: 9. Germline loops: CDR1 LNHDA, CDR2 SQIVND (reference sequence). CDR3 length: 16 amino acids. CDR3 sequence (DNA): TGTGCCAGTAGTACCTCGACAGGGTTTAACAATCAGCCCCAGCATTTT. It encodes CASSTSTGFNNQPQHF.

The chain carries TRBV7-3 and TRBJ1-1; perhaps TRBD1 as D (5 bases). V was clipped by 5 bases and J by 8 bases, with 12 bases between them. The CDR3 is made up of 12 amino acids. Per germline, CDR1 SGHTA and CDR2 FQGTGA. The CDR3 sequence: CASSATRQEAFF. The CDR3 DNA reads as TGTGCCAGCAGCGCTACCCGACAGGAAGCTTTCTTT. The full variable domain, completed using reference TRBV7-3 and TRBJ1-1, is GAGVSQTPSNKVTEKGKYVELRCDPISGHTALYWYRQSLGQGPEFLIYFQGTGAADDSGLPNDRFFAVRPEGSVSTLKIQRTERGDSAVYLCASSATRQEAFFGQGTRLTVV.

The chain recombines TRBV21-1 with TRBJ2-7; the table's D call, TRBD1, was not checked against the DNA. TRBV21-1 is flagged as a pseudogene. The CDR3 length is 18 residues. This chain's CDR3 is CASSKAGWGQGLSYEQYF. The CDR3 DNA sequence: TGTGCCAGCAGCAAGGCAGGATGGGGACAGGGACTCTCCTACGAGCAGTACTTC.

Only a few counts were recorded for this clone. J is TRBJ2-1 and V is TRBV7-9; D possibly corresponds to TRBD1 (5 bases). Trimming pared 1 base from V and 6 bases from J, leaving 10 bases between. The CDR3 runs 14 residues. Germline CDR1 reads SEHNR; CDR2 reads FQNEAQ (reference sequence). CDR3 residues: CASSLEGFRNEQFF. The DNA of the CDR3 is TGTGCCAGCAGCTTAGAGGGGTTTCGCAATGAGCAGTTCTTC.

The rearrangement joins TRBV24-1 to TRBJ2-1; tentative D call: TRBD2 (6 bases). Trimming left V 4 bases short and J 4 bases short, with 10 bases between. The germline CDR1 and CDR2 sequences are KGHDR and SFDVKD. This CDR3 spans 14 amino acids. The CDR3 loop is CATSELGTYNEQFF. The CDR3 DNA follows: TGTGCCACCAGTGAGCTAGGGACTTACAATGAGCAGTTCTTC.

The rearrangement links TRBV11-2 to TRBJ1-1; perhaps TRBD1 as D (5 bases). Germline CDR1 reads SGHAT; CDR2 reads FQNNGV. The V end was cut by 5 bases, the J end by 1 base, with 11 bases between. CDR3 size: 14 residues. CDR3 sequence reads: CASSVTGGNTEAFF. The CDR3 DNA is TGTGCCAGCAGCGTTACAGGTGGGAACACTGAAGCTTTCTTT.

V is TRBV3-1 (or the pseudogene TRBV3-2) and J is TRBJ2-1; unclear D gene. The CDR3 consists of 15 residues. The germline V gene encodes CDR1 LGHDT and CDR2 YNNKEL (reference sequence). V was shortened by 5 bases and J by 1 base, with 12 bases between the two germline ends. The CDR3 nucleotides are TGTGCCAGCAGCTCTCGGAGTGTGTCCTACAATGAGCAGTTCTTC. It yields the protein CASSSRSVSYNEQFF.

In nucleotides, the CDR3 is TGTGCCAGCAGCCAAGGGATAGCTCCTACCTACAATGAGCAGTTCTTC. The encoded protein is CASSQGIAPTYNEQFF. The rearrangement uses TRBV4-2 and TRBJ2-1; the D is unclear. Germline V lookup: CDR1 LGHNA, CDR2 YNFKEQ. The V and J ends lost 1 base and 2 bases respectively, with 12 bases between them. This CDR3 is 16 amino acids long.

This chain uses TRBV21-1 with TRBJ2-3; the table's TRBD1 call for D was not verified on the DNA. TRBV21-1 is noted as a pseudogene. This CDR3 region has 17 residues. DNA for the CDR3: TGTGCCAGCGACTCGCAGAATAGGGACAGGGCGAGAGATACGCAGTATTTT. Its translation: CASDSQNRDRARDTQYF.

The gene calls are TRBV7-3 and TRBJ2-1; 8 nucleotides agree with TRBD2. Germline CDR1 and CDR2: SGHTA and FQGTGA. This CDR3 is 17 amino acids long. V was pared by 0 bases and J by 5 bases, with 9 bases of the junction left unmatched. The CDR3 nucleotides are TGTGCCAGCAGCTTAACAGGGACTAGAACAGGAGACAATGAGCAGTTCTTC. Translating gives CASSLTGTRTGDNEQFF.